Listed below are T cell receptor beta chains from one sample, sequenced in a study of tumor-infiltrating lymphocytes in oesophageal squamous cell carcinoma. One entry per CDR3 protein results from TCRdb running MiXCR on the PCR reads. The sample lists approximately 13,000 distinct CDR3 sequences, approximately 58% occurring once. Sequencing was performed on esophageal tumor tissue. These receptors all stem from a male donor with esophageal squamous cell carcinoma. The CDR3 runs from the conserved cysteine through the conserved F or W. Clone size is given for some rows only: seen once, a few or many times, or a class if the clone is expanded.

clone_size: NA; v_call: TRBV7-9; j_call: TRBJ2-3; cdr3_aa: CASSPASGSITDTQYF
clone_size: NA; v_call: TRBV10-2; j_call: TRBJ2-5; cdr3_aa: CACHRGTGGSETQYF
clone_size: NA; v_call: TRBV11-3; j_call: TRBJ2-3; cdr3_aa: CASSRTSGGTDTQYF
clone_size: once; v_call: TRBV7-9; j_call: TRBJ2-5; cdr3_aa: CASSLDASVVETQYF
clone_size: many; v_call: TRBV12-3/TRBV12-4; j_call: TRBJ1-2; cdr3_aa: CASSRPQEGGYTF
clone_size: medium-sized; v_call: TRBV7-9; j_call: TRBJ2-7; cdr3_aa: CASSPGDYEQYF
clone_size: NA; v_call: TRBV12-3/TRBV12-4; j_call: TRBJ2-1; cdr3_aa: CASSQRSLLAGGLTRGQFF
clone_size: NA; v_call: TRBV7-3; j_call: TRBJ2-7; cdr3_aa: CASSPSPYF
clone_size: many; v_call: TRBV6-1; j_call: TRBJ1-2; cdr3_aa: CASEGGLGGYTF
clone_size: NA; v_call: TRBV10-3; j_call: TRBJ2-3; cdr3_aa: CAIREAGGADTQYF
clone_size: NA; v_call: TRBV6-2/TRBV6-3; j_call: TRBJ2-2; cdr3_aa: CASSEHLAGVMGTGELFF
clone_size: NA; v_call: TRBV7-3; j_call: TRBJ1-2; cdr3_aa: CASSLGGGNGYTF
clone_size: NA; v_call: TRBV10-3; j_call: NA; cdr3_aa: CAISPSGNEQFF
clone_size: few; v_call: TRBV7-2; j_call: TRBJ1-2; cdr3_aa: CASSPYEAGGYTF
clone_size: NA; v_call: TRBV7-2; j_call: NA; cdr3_aa: CASSFDRDSYEQYF
clone_size: many; v_call: TRBV6-6; j_call: TRBJ2-3; cdr3_aa: CASSYRSTGPGPDTQYF
clone_size: few; v_call: TRBV7-2; j_call: TRBJ2-7; cdr3_aa: CASSRGQTYEQYF
clone_size: NA; v_call: TRBV7-2; j_call: TRBJ2-3; cdr3_aa: CASSPGQAATTDTQYF
clone_size: once; v_call: TRBV7-2; j_call: NA; cdr3_aa: CASSSGAYEQYF
clone_size: NA; v_call: TRBV27; j_call: NA; cdr3_aa: CASRNRGLSYNEQFF
clone_size: once; v_call: TRBV7-8; j_call: NA; cdr3_aa: CASSLFLGGATYEQYF
clone_size: once; v_call: TRBV12-3/TRBV12-4; j_call: TRBJ2-1; cdr3_aa: CASSPSLAGGPLGEQFF
clone_size: NA; v_call: TRBV7-2; j_call: TRBJ2-1; cdr3_aa: CASSSTRQGSYNEQFF
clone_size: NA; v_call: TRBV7-2; j_call: TRBJ2-6; cdr3_aa: CASSSGQSGANVLTF
clone_size: NA; v_call: TRBV5-3; j_call: TRBJ2-7; cdr3_aa: CASSLYRDYNEQYF
clone_size: NA; v_call: TRBV7-3; j_call: NA; cdr3_aa: CASSLPGRQQYF
clone_size: many; v_call: TRBV19; j_call: TRBJ2-3; cdr3_aa: CASSPDRLTDTQYF
clone_size: many; v_call: TRBV24-1; j_call: TRBJ2-3; cdr3_aa: CATSDFRGTFTDTQYF
clone_size: NA; v_call: TRBV7-7; j_call: TRBJ2-3; cdr3_aa: CASSISGTKADTQYF
clone_size: NA; v_call: TRBV24-1; j_call: TRBJ2-3; cdr3_aa: CATSGPTDTQYF
clone_size: medium-sized; v_call: TRBV6-2/TRBV6-3; j_call: TRBJ2-7; cdr3_aa: CASSYPWLQLSYEQYF
clone_size: NA; v_call: TRBV7-6; j_call: NA; cdr3_aa: CASSFGTGRVSEQYF
clone_size: NA; v_call: TRBV6-1; j_call: NA; cdr3_aa: CASSPGPDRAKQYF
clone_size: many; v_call: TRBV27; j_call: TRBJ2-7; cdr3_aa: CASSRDRVRYEQYF
clone_size: NA; v_call: TRBV7-3; j_call: NA; cdr3_aa: CASSLTASSGRGDEQFF
clone_size: NA; v_call: TRBV11-2; j_call: TRBJ2-3; cdr3_aa: CASSLDGRGTDTQYF
clone_size: NA; v_call: TRBV12-3/TRBV12-4; j_call: NA; cdr3_aa: CASSGSSSYEQYF
clone_size: NA; v_call: TRBV28; j_call: NA; cdr3_aa: CASSPPVSYEQYF
clone_size: NA; v_call: TRBV7-9; j_call: TRBJ2-2; cdr3_aa: CASSSYLGTSVTGELFF
clone_size: many; v_call: TRBV27; j_call: TRBJ2-7; cdr3_aa: CASSSPPGRFRPYEQYF
clone_size: once; v_call: TRBV7-8; j_call: TRBJ1-4; cdr3_aa: CASSWRDRDNEKLFF
clone_size: NA; v_call: TRBV7-3; j_call: NA; cdr3_aa: CASSFQGGGGETQYF
clone_size: NA; v_call: TRBV7-6; j_call: TRBJ2-7; cdr3_aa: CASSLAEGPYEQYF
clone_size: NA; v_call: TRBV6-1; j_call: NA; cdr3_aa: CASTYMGTGGEQFF
clone_size: many; v_call: TRBV5-1; j_call: TRBJ2-5; cdr3_aa: CASSRQKKETQYF
clone_size: medium-sized; v_call: TRBV10-2; j_call: TRBJ2-3; cdr3_aa: CASESSGGANTQYF
clone_size: medium-sized; v_call: TRBV11-2; j_call: TRBJ2-2; cdr3_aa: CASSQSGELFF
clone_size: NA; v_call: TRBV7-2; j_call: TRBJ2-2; cdr3_aa: CASSLDRGAQGELFF
clone_size: once; v_call: TRBV19; j_call: TRBJ1-1; cdr3_aa: CASSVQKNTEAFF
clone_size: few; v_call: TRBV6-6; j_call: TRBJ2-2; cdr3_aa: CASSYNAELFF
clone_size: NA; v_call: TRBV24-1; j_call: TRBJ1-6; cdr3_aa: CATSALDRVPYRYEQYF
clone_size: NA; v_call: TRBV7-2; j_call: TRBJ2-5; cdr3_aa: CASSQRLYAGNEQYF
clone_size: medium-sized; v_call: TRBV7-9; j_call: TRBJ2-2; cdr3_aa: CASSSSPVVFGQGAHGELFF
clone_size: NA; v_call: TRBV11-3; j_call: TRBJ2-1; cdr3_aa: CASRPGLAEYNEQFF
clone_size: few; v_call: TRBV7-6; j_call: TRBJ1-2; cdr3_aa: CASSLGPRWADYGYTF
clone_size: many; v_call: TRBV11-2; j_call: TRBJ2-7; cdr3_aa: CASSLVQGKGYEQYF
clone_size: NA; v_call: TRBV19; j_call: TRBJ2-5; cdr3_aa: CASRRTGENQETQYF